A single sample gave rise to the 10 T cell receptor beta chains below, sequenced in a study of OX40 agonist ivuxolimab in advanced cancers. The assay was immunoSEQ multiplex PCR, and TCRdb's table has in-frame clones only and misses some. This sample yields some 70,000 clones, of which 80% are seen a single time; more than 1% belongs to the top ten. The sequencing used CD4+ or CD8+ T cells sorted from blood, collected in a trial of the OX40 agonist ivuxolimab. These TCRs come from an adult with an advanced solid tumor such as melanoma, head and neck, liver or kidney cancer.

The chain carries TRBV6-6 and TRBJ1-2; possible D gene TRBD1, 6 bases. The CDR3 length is 11 residues. Germline V gene lookup returns CDR1 MNHNY and CDR2 SVGAGI (reference sequence). Between the trimmed V and J ends, which lost 6 bases and 5 bases, there was a span of 7 bases. This CDR3 is CASRTGYGYTF. DNA for the CDR3: TGTGCCAGCAGAACAGGGTATGGCTACACCTTC.

This chain links TRBV30 with TRBJ1-4; D may be TRBD1 (5 bases). Trimming removed 3 bases at V and 8 bases at J, with 10 bases between. The CDR3 is 12 amino acids. Germline CDR1 reads GTSNPN; CDR2 reads SVGIG (reference sequence). The CDR3 here is CAWRGLGEKLFF. The CDR3 nucleotides read TGTGCCTGGAGGGGGCTAGGAGAAAAACTGTTTTTT. The variable domain in full, completed from reference TRBV30 and TRBJ1-4, reads SQTIHQWPATLVQPVGSPLSLECTVEGTSNPNLYWYRQAAGRGLQLLFYSVGIGQISSEVPQNLSASRPQDRQFILSSKKLLLSDSGFYLCAWRGLGEKLFFGSGTQLSVL.

The chain couples TRBV6-1 to TRBJ1-6, with D tentatively TRBD1 (5 bases). This CDR3 has 12 residues. Germline V CDR1 and CDR2: MNHNS, SASEGT. The V end was cut by 5 bases, the J end by 9 bases, with 8 bases between. The CDR3 coding sequence is TGTGCCAGCAGTAAAACAGGTTCACCCCTCCACTTT. This translates into CASSKTGSPLHF.

The CDR3: CASSQDSGQGAQTGELFF. The CDR3 region has the DNA TGCGCCAGCAGCCAAGATTCGGGACAGGGGGCGCAAACCGGGGAGCTGTTTTTT. This chain connects TRBV4-1 to TRBJ2-2; 12 nucleotides line up with TRBD1. V was clipped by 0 bases and J by 5 bases; unmatched bases: 7. Germline lookup yields CDR1 MGHRA and CDR2 YSYEKL. The CDR3 runs to 18 residues.

This clone was observed at least ten times. The chain is built from TRBV4-2 and TRBJ1-1; the D gene is possibly TRBD1 (5 bases). The CDR3 totals 16 residues. Germline CDR1 and CDR2: LGHNA and YNFKEQ. V gave up 0 bases and J gave up 2 bases, with 13 bases separating them. Here the CDR3 reads CASSQDLTQVNTEAFF. The CDR3 DNA sequence: TGTGCCAGCAGCCAAGACCTAACACAGGTTAACACTGAAGCTTTCTTT.

The chain recombines TRBV7-2 with TRBJ1-1; 7 nucleotides align to TRBD1. This CDR3 region has 14 residues. Germline CDR1 and CDR2: SGHTA and FQGNSA. Trimming at V came to 2 bases and at J to 3 bases, leaving 3 bases not matched to a gene. The CDR3 protein is CASSLQGGDTEAFF. In DNA form, the CDR3 reads TGTGCCAGCAGCTTACAGGGGGGGGACACTGAAGCTTTCTTT.

This clone was seen a single time. This sequence joins TRBV21-1 and TRBJ1-2. TRBV21-1 is deemed a pseudogene. The CDR3 length is 15 residues. CDR3: CASSKGVVPTGGYTF. CDR3 in DNA: TGTGCCAGCAGCAAAGGGGTAGTACCCACCGGAGGCTACACCTTC.

This clone occurred a few times. V gene TRBV7-9 combines with J gene TRBJ1-3; D remains ambiguous. Deletions cut 4 bases from V and 0 bases from J, with 19 bases between. CDR1 and CDR2 from the germline V gene are SEHNR and FQNEAQ (reference sequence). The CDR3 spans 18 residues. This chain's CDR3 is CASSYLPPGAGSGNTIYF. The CDR3 coding sequence is TGTGCCAGCAGCTACTTACCTCCTGGCGCGGGCTCTGGAAACACCATATATTTT.

J is TRBJ2-5 and V is TRBV15; D is uncertain. This CDR3 spans 15 amino acids. The V end was cut by 0 bases, the J end by 0 bases, with 8 bases between. Per germline, CDR1 LNHNV and CDR2 YYDKDF (reference sequence). The CDR3 coding sequence is TGTGCCACCAGCAGAGATCTCGCAGACCAAGAGACCCAGTACTTC. This gives the protein CATSRDLADQETQYF.

The V gene is TRBV9, the J gene TRBJ2-7; 11 bases agree with TRBD2. Germline V gives CDR1 SGDLS, CDR2 YYNGEE. This CDR3 is 14 amino acids long. The V segment lost 0 bases and the J segment 4 bases; nucleotides outside the gene matches: 0. The CDR3 here is CASSVASGGYEQYF. For the CDR3, the DNA is TGTGCCAGCAGCGTAGCTAGCGGGGGGTACGAGCAGTACTTC.